The entry below gives a single T cell receptor (beta chain) sequence along with its context. Its antigen remains unknown. Three rounds of nested PCR, following a modified ARM-PCR protocol, produced the TCRbeta library. One entry per CDR3 protein results from TCRdb running MiXCR on the multiplex PCR reads. This sample has roughly 75,000 distinct CDR3 sequences; nearly 70% occur once, and the top ten carry 28%. The germline gives CDR1 SEHNR, CDR2 FQNEAQ (reference sequence). The CDR3 has 15 residues. Trimming took 7 bases from V and 7 from J; bases not matched to a gene: 8. The sample belongs to a study of tumor and adjacent non-tumor tissue in lung cancer. Study at large: Patients were aged roughly 30 to 76, about 10 men and roughly five women, stage I to III. Study findings and constraints: Significantly higher TCR diversity was found in tumor than normal lung. Tumor TCR diversity, when higher, was linked to shorter survival. Top 100 clones took a larger repertoire share in normal lung.

This sample's RNA came from whole unsorted tissue. This non-tumor lung sample came from over 3 cm beyond the tumor edge. Sequencing used distant non-tumor lung tissue. This sequence originates from a woman between 50 and 59 years old with non-small cell lung cancer. The chain combines TRBV7-9 with TRBJ2-1; 12 nucleotides line up with TRBD2. CDR3 loop: CASTRVGTSGNEQFF. The CDR3 bases are TGTGCCAGCACCCGCGTGGGGACTAGCGGGAATGAGCAGTTCTTC.